The rows below give T cell receptor beta chains drawn from one sample of a study of T cell repertoires in cytomegalovirus infection. TCRdb re-called the reads through MiXCR, storing one row per CDR3 protein. This table has about half a million distinct CDR3 sequences, about 42% appearing once. These receptors' targets are unknown. The specimen was cultured PBMCs, collected from culture after CMV antigen stimulation. These receptor sequences come from a human donor in good health (CMV status not recorded). Some clones in this sample may be carry-over from other donors' samples. Each CDR3 is given with its conserved first and last residue. The D gene is left open where the match is weak. Only part of the rows carry a size: once, few, many, or a class if the clone is expanded.

CDR3nt: TGTGCCAGCAGGCCCTCGCGAGGCCACACAGATACGCAGTATTTT
CDR3aa: CASRPSRGHTDTQYF
j_gene: TRBJ2-3
v_gene: TRBV7-2
d_gene: NA
abundance: NA

CDR3nt: TGCAGTGCTAGTCGGGGGACTAGCCTCCCCACAGATACGCAGTATTTT
CDR3aa: CSASRGTSLPTDTQYF
j_gene: TRBJ2-3
v_gene: TRBV20-1
d_gene: TRBD2
abundance: NA

CDR3nt: TGTGCCAGCAAGAAAGACCGGAACACTGAAGCTTTCTTT
CDR3aa: CASKKDRNTEAFF
j_gene: TRBJ1-1
v_gene: TRBV6-8
d_gene: NA
abundance: NA

CDR3nt: TGTGCCAGCAGCCAAGATTACAACTCCTACGAGCAGTACTTC
CDR3aa: CASSQDYNSYEQYF
j_gene: TRBJ2-7
v_gene: TRBV14
d_gene: NA
abundance: NA

CDR3nt: TGCGCCAGCAGCTTCCAGGGGACTGAAGCTTTCTTT
CDR3aa: CASSFQGTEAFF
j_gene: TRBJ1-1
v_gene: TRBV5-1
d_gene: NA
abundance: NA

CDR3nt: TGTGCCAGCTCACTTAGGACTGACAGCTCCTACGAGCAGTACTTC
CDR3aa: CASSLRTDSSYEQYF
j_gene: TRBJ2-7
v_gene: TRBV18
d_gene: NA
abundance: NA

CDR3nt: TGTGCCAGCAGTCCTACCGGGGTCGGGGAGCTGTTTTTT
CDR3aa: CASSPTGVGELFF
j_gene: TRBJ2-2
v_gene: TRBV7-8
d_gene: NA
abundance: NA

CDR3nt: TGTGCCAGCAGCCCCATTTCAGGAGCGGGAAACAATGAGCAGTTCTTC
CDR3aa: CASSPISGAGNNEQFF
j_gene: TRBJ2-1
v_gene: TRBV7-2
d_gene: TRBD2
abundance: many

CDR3nt: TGTGCCAGCAGCTTAGCCCTTTTTGGGATTCGCGTCCCATTTAAAGAAAAACTGTTTTTT
CDR3aa: CASSLALFGIRVPFKEKLFF
j_gene: TRBJ1-4
v_gene: TRBV7-8
d_gene: NA
abundance: few

CDR3nt: TGTGCCAGCAGGCTGAGTGGAGGACAGGGACCGCAGTTCTTC
CDR3aa: CASRLSGGQGPQFF
j_gene: TRBJ2-1
v_gene: TRBV28
d_gene: TRBD1
abundance: NA

CDR3nt: TGTGCCAGTAGTTTCCGGTCCTATAGCTCCTACAATGAGCAGTTCTTC
CDR3aa: CASSFRSYSSYNEQFF
j_gene: TRBJ2-1
v_gene: TRBV19
d_gene: NA
abundance: NA

CDR3nt: TGTGCCAGCAGCTTCAGGGGGAGCACTGAAGCTTTCTTT
CDR3aa: CASSFRGSTEAFF
j_gene: TRBJ1-1
v_gene: TRBV7-2
d_gene: TRBD1
abundance: many

CDR3nt: TGTGCCAGCAGCTTATCGCGGGACAGTGGATCACCCCTCCACTTT
CDR3aa: CASSLSRDSGSPLHF
j_gene: TRBJ1-6
v_gene: TRBV7-2
d_gene: TRBD1
abundance: NA

CDR3nt: TGTGCCAGCAGTGGGAAGGGGGAGGAGGACATTCAGTACTTC
CDR3aa: CASSGKGEEDIQYF
j_gene: TRBJ2-4
v_gene: TRBV2
d_gene: NA
abundance: NA

CDR3nt: TGTGCCAGCAGCTTATCGGGCCACTTCTCCTACGAGCAGTACTTC
CDR3aa: CASSLSGHFSYEQYF
j_gene: TRBJ2-7
v_gene: TRBV7-8
d_gene: NA
abundance: NA

CDR3nt: TGTGCCAGCAGTTCCAACGCCGGGGAGCTGTTTTTT
CDR3aa: CASSSNAGELFF
j_gene: TRBJ2-2
v_gene: TRBV6-6
d_gene: NA
abundance: NA

CDR3nt: TGTGCCAGCACCCAAGCGGGGGGAGTCAATGAGCAGTTCTTC
CDR3aa: CASTQAGGVNEQFF
j_gene: TRBJ2-1
v_gene: TRBV12-3/TRBV12-4
d_gene: TRBD2
abundance: NA

CDR3nt: TGTGCCAGCAGCCAAGGCAGGGCGACGCAGTATTTT
CDR3aa: CASSQGRATQYF
j_gene: TRBJ2-3
v_gene: TRBV3-1
d_gene: NA
abundance: NA

CDR3nt: TGTGCCAGCAGTTTGGGGCCAGCAAACACCATATATTTT
CDR3aa: CASSLGPANTIYF
j_gene: TRBJ1-3
v_gene: TRBV12-3/TRBV12-4
d_gene: NA
abundance: few

CDR3nt: TGTGCCAGCAGCTTAGTGTCCCCCCGATCAAGTAGCTATGGCTACACCTTC
CDR3aa: CASSLVSPRSSSYGYTF
j_gene: TRBJ1-2
v_gene: TRBV7-2
d_gene: NA
abundance: NA

CDR3nt: TGTGCCAGCAGCACAAGAGCGGGAGACCCAGATACGCAGTATTTT
CDR3aa: CASSTRAGDPDTQYF
j_gene: TRBJ2-3
v_gene: TRBV5-6
d_gene: TRBD2
abundance: NA

CDR3nt: TGTGCCAGCAGCCAAGGACAGGGACGCACAGATACGCAGTATTTT
CDR3aa: CASSQGQGRTDTQYF
j_gene: TRBJ2-3
v_gene: TRBV7-1
d_gene: TRBD1
abundance: NA

CDR3nt: TGTGCCAGCAGTTTATGGGGGATCAATCAGCCCCAGCATTTT
CDR3aa: CASSLWGINQPQHF
j_gene: TRBJ1-5
v_gene: TRBV12-3/TRBV12-4
d_gene: NA
abundance: NA

CDR3nt: TGTGCCAGCAGCTTAGTGATCGGGGGAAGGGCGTCCTACGAGCAGTACTTC
CDR3aa: CASSLVIGGRASYEQYF
j_gene: TRBJ2-7
v_gene: TRBV11-2
d_gene: NA
abundance: NA

CDR3nt: TGTGCCAGCAGTTACCCCAGGGAAGAGACCCAGTACTTC
CDR3aa: CASSYPREETQYF
j_gene: TRBJ2-5
v_gene: TRBV6-2/TRBV6-3
d_gene: NA
abundance: NA

CDR3nt: TGTGCCAGCAGCTTGGAAGGCGCAACCTACGAGCAGTACTTC
CDR3aa: CASSLEGATYEQYF
j_gene: TRBJ2-7
v_gene: TRBV5-4
d_gene: NA
abundance: NA

CDR3nt: TGTGCCAGCAGCTTACAGTTCTATGGCTACACCTTC
CDR3aa: CASSLQFYGYTF
j_gene: TRBJ1-2
v_gene: TRBV7-2
d_gene: NA
abundance: NA

CDR3nt: TGCGCCACCAAGCCCCTGACAGGGGGCGCGGGCACTGAAGCTTTCTTT
CDR3aa: CATKPLTGGAGTEAFF
j_gene: TRBJ1-1
v_gene: TRBV5-1
d_gene: TRBD1
abundance: NA

CDR3nt: TGTGCCAGCAGCTCGACAGGGAATCCTCTTCTCTTTGGGGCCAACGTCCTGACTTTC
CDR3aa: CASSSTGNPLLFGANVLTF
j_gene: TRBJ2-6
v_gene: TRBV7-2
d_gene: TRBD1
abundance: few

CDR3nt: TGTGCCAGCAGAGGAGGACAGGGGGCGAAGCCCTCCTACAATGAGCAGTTCTTC
CDR3aa: CASRGGQGAKPSYNEQFF
j_gene: TRBJ2-1
v_gene: TRBV2
d_gene: TRBD1
abundance: NA

CDR3nt: TGTGCTAGTGGTTTGGGCGCCAGCGGCTCTCCATCGGAAGAGACCCAGTACTTC
CDR3aa: CASGLGASGSPSEETQYF
j_gene: TRBJ2-5
v_gene: TRBV12-5
d_gene: NA
abundance: NA

CDR3nt: TGTGCCAGCAGCGTGGGGGCAGGGGAGACCCAGTACTTC
CDR3aa: CASSVGAGETQYF
j_gene: TRBJ2-5
v_gene: TRBV7-8
d_gene: NA
abundance: NA

CDR3nt: TGTGCCAGCAGCTCAAGCCTCCTGGGCGAGCAGTACTTC
CDR3aa: CASSSSLLGEQYF
j_gene: TRBJ2-7
v_gene: TRBV7-9
d_gene: NA
abundance: few

CDR3nt: TGCAGTGCTAGGGGTCCAGGGTATAATGGCTACACCTTC
CDR3aa: CSARGPGYNGYTF
j_gene: TRBJ1-2
v_gene: TRBV20-1
d_gene: NA
abundance: NA

CDR3nt: TGTGCCAGCAGCTTTAAGACCCCACGGGCCACAGGGCGGCGTCAGCCCCAGCATTTT
CDR3aa: CASSFKTPRATGRRQPQHF
j_gene: TRBJ1-5
v_gene: TRBV5-8
d_gene: NA
abundance: few

CDR3nt: TGTGCCAGCAGCTCAGAACATCCCACAGATACGCAGTATTTT
CDR3aa: CASSSEHPTDTQYF
j_gene: TRBJ2-3
v_gene: TRBV7-6
d_gene: NA
abundance: NA

CDR3nt: TGTGCCAGCAGTTTACACAGGGGTTCCACAGATACGCAGTATTTT
CDR3aa: CASSLHRGSTDTQYF
j_gene: TRBJ2-3
v_gene: TRBV27
d_gene: TRBD1
abundance: NA

CDR3nt: TGTGCCAGCAGCTTAGGTGGGACAGGGTGCTCTTCTTGGGAGACCCAGTACTTC
CDR3aa: CASSLGGTGCSSWETQYF
j_gene: TRBJ2-5
v_gene: TRBV7-6
d_gene: TRBD1
abundance: NA

CDR3nt: TGTGCCAGTAGTATTGAAGATGGGGGGAACATTCAGTACTTC
CDR3aa: CASSIEDGGNIQYF
j_gene: TRBJ2-4
v_gene: TRBV19
d_gene: NA
abundance: NA

CDR3nt: TGTGCCAGCAACCCCCTTACAGGATCCGGGGAGCTGTTTTTT
CDR3aa: CASNPLTGSGELFF
j_gene: TRBJ2-2
v_gene: TRBV7-6
d_gene: NA
abundance: few

CDR3nt: TGTGCCAGCAGCTCGCCACAGGGAGAAGCTTTCTTT
CDR3aa: CASSSPQGEAFF
j_gene: TRBJ1-1
v_gene: TRBV7-3
d_gene: NA
abundance: NA

CDR3nt: TGTGCCAGCAGCTTAGGTGCGGGAGGGCCCCGGGAGCAGTACTTC
CDR3aa: CASSLGAGGPREQYF
j_gene: TRBJ2-7
v_gene: TRBV7-2
d_gene: TRBD2
abundance: few

CDR3nt: TGCGCCAGCAGCTCCGCCGTCGGACTAGTCTCCGAGACCCAGTACTTC
CDR3aa: CASSSAVGLVSETQYF
j_gene: TRBJ2-5
v_gene: TRBV5-1
d_gene: TRBD2
abundance: NA

CDR3nt: TGTGCCAGCAGCAGGGGGCGCGAAGATACGCAGTATTTT
CDR3aa: CASSRGREDTQYF
j_gene: TRBJ2-3
v_gene: TRBV7-2
d_gene: TRBD1
abundance: few

CDR3nt: TGCAGTGCTAGTGAGGGGGCCCGGGAGCAGTACTTC
CDR3aa: CSASEGAREQYF
j_gene: TRBJ2-7
v_gene: TRBV20-1
d_gene: TRBD1
abundance: NA

CDR3nt: TGTGCCAGCAGCGAGACAGGAGACTCTAACTATGGCTACACCTTC
CDR3aa: CASSETGDSNYGYTF
j_gene: TRBJ1-2
v_gene: TRBV11-2
d_gene: NA
abundance: few

CDR3nt: TGTGCCAGCACCCGGGTAACCGACGGGGATCAGCCCCAGCATTTT
CDR3aa: CASTRVTDGDQPQHF
j_gene: TRBJ1-5
v_gene: TRBV28
d_gene: NA
abundance: few

CDR3nt: TGCGCCAGCAGCTCGGGCAAACAGGGCGAACTGTATGGCTACACCTTC
CDR3aa: CASSSGKQGELYGYTF
j_gene: TRBJ1-2
v_gene: TRBV5-1
d_gene: NA
abundance: NA

CDR3nt: TGTGCCAGCTCACAGGGAGTAAATGAAAAACTGTTTTTT
CDR3aa: CASSQGVNEKLFF
j_gene: TRBJ1-4
v_gene: TRBV18
d_gene: NA
abundance: NA

CDR3nt: TGTGCCAGCAGAAAAAGGCTGGCTACGCGGGAGGCCGGGGAGCTGTTTTTT
CDR3aa: CASRKRLATREAGELFF
j_gene: TRBJ2-2
v_gene: TRBV6-5
d_gene: TRBD2
abundance: NA

CDR3nt: TGTGCCAGCAGCTTAGGGGTGAATGAGGAGACCCAGTACTTC
CDR3aa: CASSLGVNEETQYF
j_gene: TRBJ2-5
v_gene: TRBV5-4
d_gene: NA
abundance: NA

CDR3nt: TGTGCCAGCAGCGTAGCTCCGCGTGTACTGCAAGGGGGTACGCAGTATTTT
CDR3aa: CASSVAPRVLQGGTQYF
j_gene: TRBJ2-3
v_gene: TRBV9
d_gene: NA
abundance: NA

CDR3nt: TGTGCCAGCAGCCCCATTTGGGGGGCTGTGCGTAATGAGCAGTTCTTC
CDR3aa: CASSPIWGAVRNEQFF
j_gene: TRBJ2-1
v_gene: TRBV7-9
d_gene: NA
abundance: NA

CDR3nt: TGTGCCAGCAGTCGGTCAGGCTCACTCCCTCCTGGCTACACCTTC
CDR3aa: CASSRSGSLPPGYTF
j_gene: TRBJ1-2
v_gene: TRBV12-3/TRBV12-4
d_gene: NA
abundance: NA

CDR3nt: TGTGCCAGCAGCCCCTGGACAGCCGGGGAAGCTTTCTTT
CDR3aa: CASSPWTAGEAFF
j_gene: TRBJ1-1
v_gene: TRBV7-9
d_gene: NA
abundance: few